Listed below are T cell receptor beta chains from one sample, sequenced in a study of CD8 T cells in ankylosing spondylitis. TCRdb reprocessed the 5' RACE reads via MiXCR and lists one record per CDR3 protein. The table shows approximately 290,000 distinct CDR3 sequences, with around 21% occurring only once. Sequencing used blood, either unsorted or a sorted T cell fraction (not recorded which). These receptors originate from a female donor with ankylosing spondylitis or in good health (not recorded which). The CDR3 runs from the conserved cysteine through the conserved F or W. D genes are given only for firm matches. A clone size is listed for some rows: how often the clone was seen (once, few, many), or a class if it is expanded.

NA	TRBV5-1	few	TRBJ1-5	TGCGCCAGCAGCTTGGGTCCTCCCTACAATCAGCCCCAGCATTTT	CASSLGPPYNQPQHF
NA	TRBV23-1	few	TRBJ2-7	TGCGCCAGCACCCTCGCAGGACCAGGAGACGATAGCTCCTACGAGCAGTACTTC	CASTLAGPGDDSSYEQYF
NA	TRBV27	NA	TRBJ2-1	TGTGCCAGCAGTCTGTTACTAGTAGCCCACAATGAGCAGTTCTTC	CASSLLLVAHNEQFF
NA	TRBV20-1	few	TRBJ2-2	TGCAGTGCTAGTATTAGCCAAGTCGGGGAGCTGTTTTTT	CSASISQVGELFF
NA	TRBV20-1	many	TRBJ2-7	TGCAGTGCTAGATACAGTGGATACGAGCAGTACTTC	CSARYSGYEQYF
TRBD2	TRBV4-3	few	TRBJ2-1	TGCGCCAGCAGCCAAGTACGGCAGCTAGCGGGTAACAATGAGCAGTTCTTC	CASSQVRQLAGNNEQFF
TRBD1	TRBV12-3/TRBV12-4	few	TRBJ2-6	TGTGCCATCAGAACTGGCCGGGACAGGGGACTATCTGGGGCCAACGTCCTGACTTTC	CAIRTGRDRGLSGANVLTF
TRBD2	TRBV7-9	many	TRBJ2-5	TGTGCCAGCAGCTTGGGCCGCGGCGGGAGGGCCCCAGAGACCCAGTACTTC	CASSLGRGGRAPETQYF
NA	TRBV29-1	many	TRBJ2-3	TGCAGCGTTGAACCGGAAGGAGATACGCAGTATTTT	CSVEPEGDTQYF
TRBD1	TRBV20-1	NA	TRBJ1-5	TGCAGTGCCCCCGGACAGGGAGACAATCAGCCCCAGCATTTT	CSAPGQGDNQPQHF
NA	TRBV2	NA	TRBJ1-1	TGTGCCAGCAGTGGATCTCCCGCGGGCACTGAAGCTTTCTTT	CASSGSPAGTEAFF
NA	TRBV7-2	many	TRBJ2-3	TGTGCCAGCAGCTTGGGGGGAGCGCAGTATTTT	CASSLGGAQYF
NA	TRBV10-3	few	TRBJ1-5	TGTGCCATCAGTGAGTCGGTTTCTAGTCAGCCCCAGCATTTT	CAISESVSSQPQHF
NA	TRBV25-1	few	TRBJ1-1	TGTGCCAGCAGGATGACAGGAACCATGAACACTGAAGCTTTCTTT	CASRMTGTMNTEAFF
NA	TRBV20-1	few	TRBJ1-1	TGCAGTGCTCTTACGCATTACAGCGGGACGAACACTGAAGCTTTCTTT	CSALTHYSGTNTEAFF
NA	TRBV7-2	few	TRBJ2-1	TGTGCCAGCAGCTTAGATGTGGGGGCGCAGAATGAGCAGTTCTTC	CASSLDVGAQNEQFF
TRBD2	TRBV7-2	many	TRBJ2-3	TGTGCCAGCAGCTTGACTAGCGGCTACACAGATACGCAGTATTTT	CASSLTSGYTDTQYF
NA	TRBV4-3	NA	TRBJ1-5	TGCGCCAGCAGCCAGAGACTGGGTCAGCCCCAGCATTTT	CASSQRLGQPQHF
NA	TRBV20-1	once	TRBJ2-3	TGCTGTGCTAGAGACCCCAGGGACCTTTCAAGGGATACGCAGTATTTT	CCARDPRDLSRDTQYF
NA	TRBV18	NA	TRBJ2-7	TGTGCCAGCTCACCGGTTCCCAAAACAGAGCAGTACTTC	CASSPVPKTEQYF
TRBD1	TRBV7-2	few	TRBJ2-7	TGTGCCAGCAGCTCTAGGGACAGACAAACCTACGAGCAGTACTTC	CASSSRDRQTYEQYF
NA	TRBV18	few	TRBJ1-1	TGTGCCAGCTCACCACTAGTGGGTAACACTGAAGCTTTCTTT	CASSPLVGNTEAFF
TRBD1	TRBV20-1	NA	TRBJ1-5	TGCAGTGCTAGTGGGACAGCCAATCAGCCCCAGCATTTT	CSASGTANQPQHF
NA	TRBV7-2	few	TRBJ2-3	TGTGCCAGCGGCACAGATACGCAGTATTTT	CASGTDTQYF
NA	TRBV30	few	TRBJ1-2	TGTGCCTCGTTCTACATAGATTATGGCTACACCTTC	CASFYIDYGYTF
NA	TRBV6-5	NA	TRBJ1-1	TGTGCCAGCAGTTACAGGAGCGTTTTGAACACTGAAGCTTTCTTT	CASSYRSVLNTEAFF
NA	TRBV7-2	NA	TRBJ1-6	TGTGCCAGCAGCCTACACGGGGATTCACCCCTCCACTTT	CASSLHGDSPLHF
NA	TRBV29-1	NA	TRBJ1-4	TGCAGCGTTTCCGAGACTGGCCCCGGCGGACTGTTTTTT	CSVSETGPGGLFF
TRBD2	TRBV4-3	few	TRBJ2-3	TGCGCCCCCCCCAAGGGAGCTAGCGGGGGGACAGATACGCAGTATTTT	CAPPKGASGGTDTQYF
NA	TRBV10-2	few	TRBJ2-1	TGCGCCAGCACCCCAGCACATGGGGGGCAGTTCTTC	CASTPAHGGQFF
NA	TRBV7-7	NA	TRBJ2-2	TGTGCTAGCAGTCCGCGGACTGTCAACACCGGGGAGCTGTTTTTT	CASSPRTVNTGELFF
TRBD2	TRBV27	NA	TRBJ2-2	TGTGCCAGCAGTTCCGCGGGAGGAGGCACCGGGGAGCTGTTTTTT	CASSSAGGGTGELFF
NA	TRBV11-2	NA	TRBJ2-2	TGTGCCAGCAGCTTAGTGCGTAGGGGGAACACCGGGGAGCTGTTTTTT	CASSLVRRGNTGELFF
NA	TRBV5-1	many	TRBJ1-1	TGCGCCAGCAGCTTGGTGATGAACACTGAAGCTTTCTTT	CASSLVMNTEAFF
TRBD1	TRBV4-3	NA	TRBJ2-7	TGCGCCAGCAGCCAAGTACGGGACAGGGGTCTCGAGCAGTACTTC	CASSQVRDRGLEQYF
TRBD1	TRBV6-1	many	TRBJ2-7	TGTGCCAGCAGTCAGACGTGGACAGGGGAAGAGCAGTACTTC	CASSQTWTGEEQYF
TRBD1	TRBV24-1	NA	TRBJ2-1	TGTGCCACCTCCGGGACAGGGGGCTTCGATGAGCAGTTCTTC	CATSGTGGFDEQFF
NA	TRBV10-2	NA	TRBJ2-7	TGCGCCAGCATCCAAACTGGCGAGCAGTACTTC	CASIQTGEQYF
TRBD1	TRBV24-1	once	TRBJ2-2	TGTGCCACCAGTGATCCCCGGACAGGGGGCCTCGGCTCCGCGGCCGGGGAGCTGTTTTTT	CATSDPRTGGLGSAAGELFF
NA	TRBV5-1	many	TRBJ1-1	TGCGCCAGCAGTGGCAGCATGAACACTGAAGCTTTCTTT	CASSGSMNTEAFF
TRBD2	TRBV5-1	many	TRBJ2-2	TGCGCCAGCATGGGACTAGCGGGCGGCACCGGGGAGCTGTTTTTT	CASMGLAGGTGELFF
NA	TRBV12-3/TRBV12-4	few	TRBJ1-1	TGTGCCAGCAGTTTAGCCACGCTAAAGCAAGCTTTCTTT	CASSLATLKQAFF
TRBD1	TRBV12-3/TRBV12-4	NA	TRBJ1-2	TGTGCCAGCAGTTTCGGGGGGGACAGGGTAGGCTACACCTTC	CASSFGGDRVGYTF
NA	TRBV6-2/TRBV6-3	NA	TRBJ1-1	TGTGCCAGCAGTCACGGGGGAAGGGGCACTGAAGCTTTCTTT	CASSHGGRGTEAFF
NA	TRBV20-1	few	TRBJ1-1	TGCAGTGCTAGATCCGCCAACACTGAAGCTTTCTTT	CSARSANTEAFF
NA	TRBV6-2/TRBV6-3	many	TRBJ1-1	TGTGCCAGCAGTAAACACCTGGGACAAATGAACACTGAAGCTTTCTTT	CASSKHLGQMNTEAFF
TRBD1	TRBV20-1	few	TRBJ1-1	TGCAGTGCAGCAAACAGGGGGCGAACTGAAGCTTTCTTT	CSAANRGRTEAFF
NA	TRBV19	NA	TRBJ2-1	TGTGCCAGTAGTGTGACCGATGAGCAGTTCTTC	CASSVTDEQFF
NA	TRBV4-3	NA	TRBJ2-5	TGCGCCAGCAGCCAAGTTCGGGGTAGAGAGACCCAGTACTTC	CASSQVRGRETQYF